The entry below gives a single TCR beta chain sequence along with its context. The CDR3 runs 13 residues. These data come from a study of shared T cell receptors in the human thymus. The assay was immunoSEQ multiplex PCR, and TCRdb's table has in-frame clones only and misses some. The sample has roughly 68,000 clones, about 95% seen once. This chain connects TRBV21-1 to TRBJ1-4; the table's D call, TRBD1, has no DNA check behind it. TRBV21-1 is classified as a pseudogene. Specimen: thymocytes. The sequence derives from a human donor. The CDR3 bases are TGTGCCAGCAGGGGACAGGGAAATGAAAAACTGTTTTTT. This encodes CASRGQGNEKLFF.